This T cell receptor (beta chain) was found in a study of T cell repertoires in cytomegalovirus infection. Germline values: CDR1 SGHTA, CDR2 FQGTGA. Trimming left V 6 bases short and J 7 bases short, with 15 bases between. This CDR3 spans 13 amino acids. TCRdb used MiXCR to reprocess the reads, holding one entry per CDR3 protein. This repertoire shows about 180,000 distinct CDR3 sequences, around 15% found once; its top ten account for 27%. The chain combines TRBV7-3 with TRBJ2-5; D perhaps matches TRBD2 (6 bases). This sequence was found in a human donor in good health (CMV status not recorded). Some clones in this sample may be carry-over from other donors' samples. Sequencing was performed on PBMCs. As DNA, the CDR3 is TGTGCCAGCAGTCGCGACCTGGGAGGGACCCAGTACTTC. It codes for CASSRDLGGTQYF.